The rows below give T cell receptor beta chains drawn from one sample of a study of cytotoxic CD8 clonotypes in ibrutinib-treated CLL. TCRdb's table, derived via immunoSEQ multiplex PCR, lists solely in-frame clones and lacks some. Among about 200,000 clones listed, roughly 72% were seen once. The sequences come from PBMCs, collected after 24 months of ibrutinib treatment. Every receptor here comes from a human donor with chronic lymphocytic leukemia. Both conserved end residues are part of each CDR3. Fields, in order: CDR3 DNA, CDR3 protein, clone size, J gene, V gene, D gene. A D gene is named only where the DNA matches it firmly. Some rows have no size entry. The others give once, few or many, or a class for an expanded clone.

cdr3_nt: TGTGCCAGCAGAGTGGGACTAGCGGGATTTTCAGATACGCAGTATTTT
cdr3_aa: CASRVGLAGFSDTQYF
clone_size: NA
j_call: TRBJ2-3
v_call: TRBV27
d_call: TRBD2

cdr3_nt: TGTGCCAGCAGCCCCTCCGGTAGCGGGAGCTCCTACAATGAGCAGTTCTTC
cdr3_aa: CASSPSGSGSSYNEQFF
clone_size: once
j_call: TRBJ2-1
v_call: TRBV7-9
d_call: TRBD2

cdr3_nt: TGTGCCAGCAGGGGCCGGGACAGGGGATGGGACGAGCAGTACTTC
cdr3_aa: CASRGRDRGWDEQYF
clone_size: once
j_call: TRBJ2-7
v_call: TRBV27
d_call: TRBD1

cdr3_nt: TGTGCCACCAGCAGCTCGGGACTAGCGGGAGTAGTGTCCCAAGAGACCCAGTACTTC
cdr3_aa: CATSSSGLAGVVSQETQYF
clone_size: NA
j_call: TRBJ2-5
v_call: TRBV15
d_call: TRBD2

cdr3_nt: TGTGCCAGTAGACGGGGGACCAACAATGAGCAGTTCTTC
cdr3_aa: CASRRGTNNEQFF
clone_size: NA
j_call: TRBJ2-1
v_call: TRBV19
d_call: NA

cdr3_nt: TGCGCCAGCAGCAGAGCTTACGAGCAGTACTTC
cdr3_aa: CASSRAYEQYF
clone_size: NA
j_call: TRBJ2-7
v_call: TRBV4-3
d_call: NA

cdr3_nt: TGTGCCAGCAGCTTCAGGGGGCGCGGCGGGGAGCTGTTTTTT
cdr3_aa: CASSFRGRGGELFF
clone_size: once
j_call: TRBJ2-2
v_call: TRBV11-2
d_call: TRBD1

cdr3_nt: TGTGCCAGCAGCTTGGACACTAGCAGGGAGCTGTTTTTT
cdr3_aa: CASSLDTSRELFF
clone_size: NA
j_call: TRBJ2-2
v_call: TRBV5-4
d_call: NA

cdr3_nt: TGCGCCAGCAGCTTGGCCGGGACAGGGAACACCGGGGAGCTGTTTTTT
cdr3_aa: CASSLAGTGNTGELFF
clone_size: NA
j_call: TRBJ2-2
v_call: TRBV5-1
d_call: TRBD1

cdr3_nt: TGTGCCAGCAGTGAACGCGGATTCAATAATGAAAAACTGTTTTTT
cdr3_aa: CASSERGFNNEKLFF
clone_size: NA
j_call: TRBJ1-4
v_call: TRBV25-1
d_call: NA

cdr3_nt: TGTGCCAGCAGTTTAACGACAGGCAATCAGCCCCAGCATTTT
cdr3_aa: CASSLTTGNQPQHF
clone_size: NA
j_call: TRBJ1-5
v_call: TRBV27
d_call: NA

cdr3_nt: TGTGCCAGCAGGTCCCCGGGAGCTGGGTCCGAGCAGTACTTC
cdr3_aa: CASRSPGAGSEQYF
clone_size: few
j_call: TRBJ2-7
v_call: TRBV7-3
d_call: NA

cdr3_nt: TGTGCCAGCAGCCTCTCGGCGAGGACCGGGGAGCTGTTTTTT
cdr3_aa: CASSLSARTGELFF
clone_size: NA
j_call: TRBJ2-2
v_call: TRBV7-3
d_call: NA

cdr3_nt: TGCAGCGTTGGTGTTGCAGGGGGCATCTACGAGCAGTACTTC
cdr3_aa: CSVGVAGGIYEQYF
clone_size: NA
j_call: TRBJ2-7
v_call: TRBV29-1
d_call: TRBD1

cdr3_nt: TGTGCCAGCAGCGGGACCAGGGTGCGCTACACCTTC
cdr3_aa: CASSGTRVRYTF
clone_size: NA
j_call: TRBJ1-2
v_call: TRBV5-4
d_call: NA

cdr3_nt: TGTGCCAGCACGCCCGGGGAAGCAGATACGCAGTATTTT
cdr3_aa: CASTPGEADTQYF
clone_size: NA
j_call: TRBJ2-3
v_call: TRBV25-1
d_call: NA

cdr3_nt: TGTGCCAGCAGCCATTTACCCGGGACAGGGGGCATCTACAATGAGCAGTTCTTC
cdr3_aa: CASSHLPGTGGIYNEQFF
clone_size: NA
j_call: TRBJ2-1
v_call: TRBV14
d_call: TRBD1

cdr3_nt: TGTGCCAGCAGTTTAGAGGGGACATTGGCCTACGAGCAGTACTTC
cdr3_aa: CASSLEGTLAYEQYF
clone_size: NA
j_call: TRBJ2-7
v_call: TRBV28
d_call: NA

cdr3_nt: TGTGCCACCAGCAGAGATGCCAGCGGGAGGGCCGCGTACTTC
cdr3_aa: CATSRDASGRAAYF
clone_size: NA
j_call: TRBJ2-7
v_call: TRBV15
d_call: TRBD2

cdr3_nt: TGTGCCAGCAGCTTAATAATGACGGTAACATCCTACAATGAGCAGTTCTTC
cdr3_aa: CASSLIMTVTSYNEQFF
clone_size: NA
j_call: TRBJ2-1
v_call: TRBV11-2
d_call: NA

cdr3_nt: TGTGCCAGCAGTGAAGTCGGGCGGGCCACCTACGAGCAGTACTTC
cdr3_aa: CASSEVGRATYEQYF
clone_size: NA
j_call: TRBJ2-7
v_call: TRBV2
d_call: NA

cdr3_nt: TGTGCCACCAGCAGAGATGGTACAGAAGAGACCCAGTACTTC
cdr3_aa: CATSRDGTEETQYF
clone_size: few
j_call: TRBJ2-5
v_call: TRBV15
d_call: NA

cdr3_nt: TGCGCCAGCGGGGGACTAGCGGGCACAGATACGCAGTATTTT
cdr3_aa: CASGGLAGTDTQYF
clone_size: NA
j_call: TRBJ2-3
v_call: TRBV5-1
d_call: TRBD2

cdr3_nt: TGTGCCTGGAGTGAGAATAGCGGGAGGGGGAAGTTCTTC
cdr3_aa: CAWSENSGRGKFF
clone_size: few
j_call: TRBJ2-1
v_call: TRBV30
d_call: TRBD2

cdr3_nt: TGTGCCAGCAGCGTGTCGGGGGCTAGGGGCGACACCGGGGAGCTGTTTTTT
cdr3_aa: CASSVSGARGDTGELFF
clone_size: NA
j_call: TRBJ2-2
v_call: TRBV27
d_call: NA

cdr3_nt: TGTGCCACCAGCGAGGGACAGTTCTATGGCTACACCTTC
cdr3_aa: CATSEGQFYGYTF
clone_size: NA
j_call: TRBJ1-2
v_call: TRBV15
d_call: TRBD1

cdr3_nt: TGTGCCAGCAGTATAGGGACGGAGAACACTGAAGCTTTCTTT
cdr3_aa: CASSIGTENTEAFF
clone_size: NA
j_call: TRBJ1-1
v_call: TRBV2
d_call: NA

cdr3_nt: TGTGCCTGGAGGAGGGTCACTGAAGCTTTCTTT
cdr3_aa: CAWRRVTEAFF
clone_size: NA
j_call: TRBJ1-1
v_call: TRBV30
d_call: NA

cdr3_nt: TGTGCCAGCAGCGTAGAGGGGGCGCGAAACACCATATATTTT
cdr3_aa: CASSVEGARNTIYF
clone_size: few
j_call: TRBJ1-3
v_call: TRBV9
d_call: TRBD1